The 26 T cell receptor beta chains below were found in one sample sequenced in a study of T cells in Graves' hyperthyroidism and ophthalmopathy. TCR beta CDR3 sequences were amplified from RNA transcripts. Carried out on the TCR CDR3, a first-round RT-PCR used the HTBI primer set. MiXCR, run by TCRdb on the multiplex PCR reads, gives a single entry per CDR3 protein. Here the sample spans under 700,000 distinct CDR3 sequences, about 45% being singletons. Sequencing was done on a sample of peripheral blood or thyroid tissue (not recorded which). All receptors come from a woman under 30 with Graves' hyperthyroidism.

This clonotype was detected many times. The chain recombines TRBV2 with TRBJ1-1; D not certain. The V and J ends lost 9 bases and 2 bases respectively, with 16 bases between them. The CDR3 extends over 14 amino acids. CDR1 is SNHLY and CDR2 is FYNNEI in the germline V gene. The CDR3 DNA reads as TGTGCCAGAACCCTGGTCTCTTATAACACTGAAGCTTTCTTT. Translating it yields CARTLVSYNTEAFF.

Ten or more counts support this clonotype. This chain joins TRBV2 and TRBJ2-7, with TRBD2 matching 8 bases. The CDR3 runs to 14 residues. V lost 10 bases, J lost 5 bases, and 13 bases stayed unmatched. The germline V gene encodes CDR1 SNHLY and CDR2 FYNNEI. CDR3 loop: CATLSETSVDEQYF. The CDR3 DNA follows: TGTGCCACCCTTTCCGAGACTAGCGTTGACGAGCAGTACTTC. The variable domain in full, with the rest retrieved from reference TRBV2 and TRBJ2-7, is EPEVTQTPSHQVTQMGQEVILRCVPISNHLYFYWYRQILGQKVEFLVSFYNNEISEKSEIFDDQFSVERPDGSNFTLKIRSTKLEDSAMYFCATLSETSVDEQYFGPGTRLTVT.

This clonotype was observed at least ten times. CDR3 sequence (DNA): TGTGCCAGCAGTTCCCTCGGGAGTCGAGAGACCCAGTACTTC. It yields the protein CASSSLGSRETQYF. This chain connects TRBV6-6 to TRBJ2-5; D may be TRBD2 (6 bases). The V and J ends lost 4 bases and 4 bases respectively, with 13 bases between them. The CDR3 has 14 amino acids. Per germline, CDR1 MNHNY and CDR2 SVGAGI (reference sequence).

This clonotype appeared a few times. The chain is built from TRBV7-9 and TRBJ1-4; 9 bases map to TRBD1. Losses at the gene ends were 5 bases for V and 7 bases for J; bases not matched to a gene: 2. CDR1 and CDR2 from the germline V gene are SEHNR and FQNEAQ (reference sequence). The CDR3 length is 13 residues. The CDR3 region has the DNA TGTGCCAGCAGCCGGACAGGGGTTGAAAAACTGTTTTTT. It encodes CASSRTGVEKLFF.

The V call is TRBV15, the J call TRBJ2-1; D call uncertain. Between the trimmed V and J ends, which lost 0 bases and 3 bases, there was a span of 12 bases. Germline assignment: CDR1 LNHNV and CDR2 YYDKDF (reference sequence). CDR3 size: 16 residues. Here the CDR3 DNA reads TGTGCCACCAGCAGAGATTATGGGCTAAACTACAATGAGCAGTTCTTC. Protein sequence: CATSRDYGLNYNEQFF.

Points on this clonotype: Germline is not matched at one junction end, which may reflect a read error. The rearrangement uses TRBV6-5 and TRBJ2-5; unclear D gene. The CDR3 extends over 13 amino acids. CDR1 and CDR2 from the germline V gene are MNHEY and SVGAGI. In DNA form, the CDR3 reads TGTGCCATCAGTTACGAGACCCAGGAGACCCAGTACTTC. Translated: CAISYETQETQYF.

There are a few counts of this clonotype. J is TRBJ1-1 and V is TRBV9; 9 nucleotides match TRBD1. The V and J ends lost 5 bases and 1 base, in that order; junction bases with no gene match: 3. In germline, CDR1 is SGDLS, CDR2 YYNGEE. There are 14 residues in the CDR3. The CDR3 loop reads CASRPTGGNTEAFF. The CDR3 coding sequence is TGTGCCAGCAGGCCGACAGGGGGGAACACTGAAGCTTTCTTT.

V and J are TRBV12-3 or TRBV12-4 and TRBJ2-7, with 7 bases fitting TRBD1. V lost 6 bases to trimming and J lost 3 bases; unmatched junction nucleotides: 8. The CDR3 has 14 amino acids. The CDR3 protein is CASRTQGSLYEQYF. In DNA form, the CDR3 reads TGTGCCAGCAGGACACAGGGGTCTCTCTACGAGCAGTACTTC.

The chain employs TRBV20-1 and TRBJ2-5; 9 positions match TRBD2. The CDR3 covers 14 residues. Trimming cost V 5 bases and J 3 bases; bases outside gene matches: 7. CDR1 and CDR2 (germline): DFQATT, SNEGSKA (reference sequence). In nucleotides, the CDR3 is TGCAGTGCTCCCAGGACTAGCGAAAAAGAGACCCAGTACTTC. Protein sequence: CSAPRTSEKETQYF.

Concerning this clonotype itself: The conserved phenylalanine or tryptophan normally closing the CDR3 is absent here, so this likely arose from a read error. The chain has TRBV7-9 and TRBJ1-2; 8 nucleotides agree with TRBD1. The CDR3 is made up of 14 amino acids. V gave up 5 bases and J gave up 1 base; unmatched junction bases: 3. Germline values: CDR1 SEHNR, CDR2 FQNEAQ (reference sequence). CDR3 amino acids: CASSPRGLNYGYTL. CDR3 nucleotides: TGTGCCAGCAGCCCCAGGGGGCTTAACTATGGCTACACCCTC.

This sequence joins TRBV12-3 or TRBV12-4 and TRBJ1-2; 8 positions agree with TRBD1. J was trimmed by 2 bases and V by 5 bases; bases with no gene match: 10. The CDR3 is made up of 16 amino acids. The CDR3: CASSTGQGTVNYGYTF. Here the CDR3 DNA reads TGTGCCAGCAGTACCGGACAGGGAACTGTCAACTATGGCTACACCTTC.

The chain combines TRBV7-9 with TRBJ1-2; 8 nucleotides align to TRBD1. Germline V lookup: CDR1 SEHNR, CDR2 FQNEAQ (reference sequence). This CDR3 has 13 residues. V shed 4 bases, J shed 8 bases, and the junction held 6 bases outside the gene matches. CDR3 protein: CASSSGGSGGYTF. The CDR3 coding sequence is TGTGCCAGCAGCTCAGGGGGCTCGGGGGGCTACACCTTC.

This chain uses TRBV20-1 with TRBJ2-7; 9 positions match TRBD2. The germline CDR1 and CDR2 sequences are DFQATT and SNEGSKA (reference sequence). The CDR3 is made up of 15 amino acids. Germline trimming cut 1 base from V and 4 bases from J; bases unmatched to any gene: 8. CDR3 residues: CSARGVAGAEYEQYF. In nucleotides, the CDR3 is TGCAGTGCTAGAGGAGTAGCGGGAGCGGAATACGAGCAGTACTTC.

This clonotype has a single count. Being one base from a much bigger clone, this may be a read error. CDR3 in amino acids: CAISNGLVRETQYF. In nucleotides, the CDR3 is TGTGCCATCAGTAACGGACTAGTACGGGAGACCCAGTACTTC. The chain combines TRBV10-3 with TRBJ2-5; 7 bases align to TRBD2. CDR3 length equals 14 residues. Germline loops: CDR1 ENHRY, CDR2 SYGVKD. The J segment lost 5 bases and the V segment lost 5 bases, leaving 8 bases of the junction unmatched.

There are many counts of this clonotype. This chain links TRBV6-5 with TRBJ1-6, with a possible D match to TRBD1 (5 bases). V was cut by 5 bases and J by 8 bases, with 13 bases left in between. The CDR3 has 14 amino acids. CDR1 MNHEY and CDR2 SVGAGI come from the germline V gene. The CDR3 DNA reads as TGTGCCAGCAGTCAAAGGACATGGGATTCACCCCTCCACTTT. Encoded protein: CASSQRTWDSPLHF.

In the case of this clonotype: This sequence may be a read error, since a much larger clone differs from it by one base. The CDR3 here is CASSPTSGYGYAF. The CDR3 nucleotides read TGTGCCAGCAGTCCAACTAGCGGGTATGGCTACGCCTTC. This chain joins TRBV4-2 and TRBJ1-2; D remains ambiguous. This CDR3 comprises 13 residues. The germline CDR1 and CDR2 sequences are LGHNA and YNFKEQ.

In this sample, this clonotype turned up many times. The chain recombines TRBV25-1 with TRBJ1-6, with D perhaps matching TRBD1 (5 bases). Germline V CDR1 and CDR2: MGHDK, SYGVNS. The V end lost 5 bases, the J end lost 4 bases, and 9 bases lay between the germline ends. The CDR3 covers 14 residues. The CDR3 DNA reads TGTGCCAGCAGTTCCCGACAGTATAATTCACCCCTCCACTTT. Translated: CASSSRQYNSPLHF.

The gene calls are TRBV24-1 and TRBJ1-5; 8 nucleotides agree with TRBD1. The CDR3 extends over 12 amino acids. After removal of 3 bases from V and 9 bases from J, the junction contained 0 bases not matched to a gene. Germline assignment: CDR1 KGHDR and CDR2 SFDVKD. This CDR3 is CATSDTGGPQHF. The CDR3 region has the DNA TGTGCCACCAGTGATACAGGGGGGCCCCAGCATTTT.

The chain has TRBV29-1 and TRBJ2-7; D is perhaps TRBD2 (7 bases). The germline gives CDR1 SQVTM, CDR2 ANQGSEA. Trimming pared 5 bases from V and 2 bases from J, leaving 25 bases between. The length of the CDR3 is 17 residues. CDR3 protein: CSVSARRGLAVTYEQYF. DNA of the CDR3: TGCAGCGTTAGTGCTAGACGGGGGCTAGCGGTAACCTACGAGCAGTACTTC.

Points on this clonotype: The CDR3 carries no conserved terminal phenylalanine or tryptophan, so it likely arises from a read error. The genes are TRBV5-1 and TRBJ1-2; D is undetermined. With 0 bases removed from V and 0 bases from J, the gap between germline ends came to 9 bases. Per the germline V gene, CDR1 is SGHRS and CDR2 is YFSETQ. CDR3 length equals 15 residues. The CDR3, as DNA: TGCGCCAGCAGCTTGGCGGGTTTAGCTAACTATGGCTACACCCTC. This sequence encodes CASSLAGLANYGYTL.

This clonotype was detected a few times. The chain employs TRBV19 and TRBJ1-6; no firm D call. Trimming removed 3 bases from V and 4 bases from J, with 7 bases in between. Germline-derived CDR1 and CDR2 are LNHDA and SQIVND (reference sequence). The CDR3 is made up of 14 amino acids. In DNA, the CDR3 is TGTGCCAGTAGTATTTCGGGGTATAATTCACCCCTCCACTTT. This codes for CASSISGYNSPLHF.

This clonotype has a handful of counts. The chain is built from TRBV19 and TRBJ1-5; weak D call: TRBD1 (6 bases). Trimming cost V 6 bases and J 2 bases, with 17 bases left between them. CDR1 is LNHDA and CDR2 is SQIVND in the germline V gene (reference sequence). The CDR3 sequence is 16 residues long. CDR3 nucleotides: TGTGCCAGTAGAACCAAAACAGGGTTTGGCAATCAGCCCCAGCATTTT. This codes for CASRTKTGFGNQPQHF.

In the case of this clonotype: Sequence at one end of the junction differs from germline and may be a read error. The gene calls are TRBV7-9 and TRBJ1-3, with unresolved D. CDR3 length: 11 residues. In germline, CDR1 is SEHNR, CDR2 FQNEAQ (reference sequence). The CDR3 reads CASSLGDYQTF. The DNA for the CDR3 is TGTGCCAGCAGCTTAGGCGACTACCAGACTTTT.

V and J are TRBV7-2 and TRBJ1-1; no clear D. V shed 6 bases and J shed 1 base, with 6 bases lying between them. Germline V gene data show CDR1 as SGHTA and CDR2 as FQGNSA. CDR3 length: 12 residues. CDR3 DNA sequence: TGTGCCAGCAGTGCCCGGAACACTGAAGCTTTCTTT. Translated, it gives CASSARNTEAFF.

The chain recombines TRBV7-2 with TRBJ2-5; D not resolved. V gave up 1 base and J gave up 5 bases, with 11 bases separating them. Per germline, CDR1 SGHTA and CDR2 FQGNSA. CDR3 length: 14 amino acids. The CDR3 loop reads CASSLGPLSETQYF. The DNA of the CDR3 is TGTGCCAGCAGCTTAGGTCCCCTTTCGGAGACCCAGTACTTC.

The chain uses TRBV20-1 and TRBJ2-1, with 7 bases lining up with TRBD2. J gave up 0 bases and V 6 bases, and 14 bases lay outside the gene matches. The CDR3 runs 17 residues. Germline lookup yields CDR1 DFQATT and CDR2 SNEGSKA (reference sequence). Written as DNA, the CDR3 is TGCAGTGCGTGGCCGACCGGGCGGGAGAGCTCCTACAATGAGCAGTTCTTC. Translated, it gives CSAWPTGRESSYNEQFF.